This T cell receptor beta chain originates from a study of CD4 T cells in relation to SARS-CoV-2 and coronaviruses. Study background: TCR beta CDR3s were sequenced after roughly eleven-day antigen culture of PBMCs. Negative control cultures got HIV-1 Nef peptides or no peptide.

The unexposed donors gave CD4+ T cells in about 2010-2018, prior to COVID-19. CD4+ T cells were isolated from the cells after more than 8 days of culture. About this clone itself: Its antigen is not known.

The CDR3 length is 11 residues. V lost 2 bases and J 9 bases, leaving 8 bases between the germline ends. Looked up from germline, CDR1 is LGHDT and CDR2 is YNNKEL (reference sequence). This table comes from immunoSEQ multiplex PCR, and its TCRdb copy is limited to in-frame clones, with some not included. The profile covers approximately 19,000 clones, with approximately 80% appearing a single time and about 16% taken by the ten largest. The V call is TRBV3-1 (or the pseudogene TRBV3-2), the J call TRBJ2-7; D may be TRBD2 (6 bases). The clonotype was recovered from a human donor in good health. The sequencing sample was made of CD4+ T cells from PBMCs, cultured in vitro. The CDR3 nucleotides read TGTGCCAGCAGCCAACAGGGAGGGCAGTACTTC. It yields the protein CASSQQGGQYF.